The 4 T cell receptor beta chains below come from one sample, sequenced in a study of blood T cell repertoires in COVID-19. The assay was immunoSEQ multiplex PCR, and TCRdb's table has in-frame clones only and misses some. The sample lists some 200,000 clones, roughly 79% occurring once. The sequenced material came from peripheral blood. The receptor source for this set is a woman older than 75 with COVID-19, enrolled during active disease.

J is TRBJ1-3 and V is TRBV5-6, with unresolved D. Trimming left V 1 base short and J 0 bases short, with 11 bases between. In germline, CDR1 is SGHDT, CDR2 YYEEEE. This CDR3 is built from 16 residues. Written as DNA, the CDR3 is TGTGCCAGCAGCTTGTCAGGTTATGGCTCTGGAAACACCATATATTTT. Translated, it gives CASSLSGYGSGNTIYF. The full variable domain, its missing parts supplied by reference TRBV5-6 and TRBJ1-3, is DAGVTQSPTHLIKTRGQQVTLRCSPKSGHDTVSWYQQALGQGPQFIFQYYEEEERQRGNFPDRFSGHQFPNYSSELNVNALLLGDSALYLCASSLSGYGSGNTIYFGEGSWLTVV.

The gene calls are TRBV7-8 and TRBJ2-7, with TRBD1 matching over 8 bases. The junction had 8 bases not matched to a gene; V was cut back by 1 base and J by 0 bases. Germline-derived CDR1 and CDR2 are SGHVS and FQNEAQ. The CDR3 has 17 residues. The CDR3 coding sequence is TGTGCCAGCAGCTTAGTGGCAGGGGGCATCCTCTCCTACGAGCAGTACTTC. Translation: CASSLVAGGILSYEQYF.

This chain links TRBV4-2 with TRBJ2-2; unclear D gene. CDR3 length: 15 amino acids. V shed 0 bases and J shed 1 base, with 6 bases lying between them. Germline V lookup: CDR1 LGHNA, CDR2 YNFKEQ. CDR3 sequence (DNA): TGTGCCAGCAGCCAAGAATGGCAGAACACCGGGGAGCTGTTTTTT. Amino acids: CASSQEWQNTGELFF.

The chain has TRBV10-3 and TRBJ2-5, with D maybe TRBD2 (6 bases). CDR1 is ENHRY, CDR2 SYGVKD, per germline. The CDR3 consists of 17 residues. V was shortened by 0 bases and J by 0 bases, with 14 bases between the two germline ends. The DNA of the CDR3 is TGTGCCATCAGTGAGTCAGTCGGGACTGGCCACCAAGAGACCCAGTACTTC. It encodes CAISESVGTGHQETQYF.